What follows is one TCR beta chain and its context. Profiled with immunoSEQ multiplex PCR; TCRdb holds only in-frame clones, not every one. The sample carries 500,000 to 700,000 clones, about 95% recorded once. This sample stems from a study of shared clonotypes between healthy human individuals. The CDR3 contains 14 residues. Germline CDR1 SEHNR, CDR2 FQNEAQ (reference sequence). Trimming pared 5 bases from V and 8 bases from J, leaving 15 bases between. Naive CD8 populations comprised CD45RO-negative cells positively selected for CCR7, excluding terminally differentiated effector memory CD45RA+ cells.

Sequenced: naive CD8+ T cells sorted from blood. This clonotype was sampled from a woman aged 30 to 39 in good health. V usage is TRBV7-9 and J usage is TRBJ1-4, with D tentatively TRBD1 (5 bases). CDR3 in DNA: TGTGCCAGCAGCCCCTCAGGGTATCAGGAAAAACTGTTTTTT. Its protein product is CASSPSGYQEKLFF.